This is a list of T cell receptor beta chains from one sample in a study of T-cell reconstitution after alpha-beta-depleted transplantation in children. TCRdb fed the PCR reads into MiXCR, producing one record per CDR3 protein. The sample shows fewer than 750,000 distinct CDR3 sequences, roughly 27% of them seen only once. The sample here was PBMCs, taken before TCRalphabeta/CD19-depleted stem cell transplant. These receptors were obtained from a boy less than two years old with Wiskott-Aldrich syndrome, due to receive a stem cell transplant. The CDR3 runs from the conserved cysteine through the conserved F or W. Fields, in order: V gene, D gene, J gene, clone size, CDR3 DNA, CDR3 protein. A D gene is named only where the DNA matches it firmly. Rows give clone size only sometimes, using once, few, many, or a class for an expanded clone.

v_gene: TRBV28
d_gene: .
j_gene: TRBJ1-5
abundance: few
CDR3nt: TGTGCCAGCAGTTTAGGGGCTTGGGGCAATCAGCCCCAGCATTTT
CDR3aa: CASSLGAWGNQPQHF

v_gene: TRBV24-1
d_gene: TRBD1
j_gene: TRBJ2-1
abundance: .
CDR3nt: TGTGCCACCAGTGCTAACACAGGGGTGGTCGGAGGCCCCTACAATGAGCAGTTCTTC
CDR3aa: CATSANTGVVGGPYNEQFF

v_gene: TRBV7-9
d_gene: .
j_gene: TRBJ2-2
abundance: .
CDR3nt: TGTGCCAGCAGCTTGTTCAGGTCAGCGAACACCGGGGAGCTGTTTTTT
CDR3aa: CASSLFRSANTGELFF

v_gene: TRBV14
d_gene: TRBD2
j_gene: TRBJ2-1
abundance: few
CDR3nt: TGTGCCAGCAGCCAAGAATCGCGACTAGCGGGCCTACAGAATGAGCAGTTCTTC
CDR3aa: CASSQESRLAGLQNEQFF

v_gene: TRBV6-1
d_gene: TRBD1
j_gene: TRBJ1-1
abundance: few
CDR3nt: TGTGCCAGCACCAAGGGGGCAGGGACGTTCGCTGAAGCTTTCTTT
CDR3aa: CASTKGAGTFAEAFF

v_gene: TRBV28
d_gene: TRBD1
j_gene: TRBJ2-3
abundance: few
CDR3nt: TGTGCCAGCCGCCCGGGTGGACAGGGAACAGATACGCAGTATTTT
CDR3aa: CASRPGGQGTDTQYF

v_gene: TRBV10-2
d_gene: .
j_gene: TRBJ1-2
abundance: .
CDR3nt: TGCGCCAGCAGGGCCAGGGTCTATCCATATTCTAACTATGGCTACACCTTC
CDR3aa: CASRARVYPYSNYGYTF

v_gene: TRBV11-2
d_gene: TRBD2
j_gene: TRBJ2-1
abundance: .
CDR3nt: TGTGCCAGCAGCTTACGTTTCTTGGCGGGGACTAGCGCGAACAATGAGCAGTTCTTC
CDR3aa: CASSLRFLAGTSANNEQFF

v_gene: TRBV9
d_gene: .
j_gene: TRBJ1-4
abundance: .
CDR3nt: TGTGCCAGCAGCCAGGGAGGGGTTGGGGAAAAACTGTTTTTT
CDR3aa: CASSQGGVGEKLFF

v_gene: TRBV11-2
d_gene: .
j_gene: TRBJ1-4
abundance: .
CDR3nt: TGTGCCAGCAGCTTAGATCAGACCCGTTGGGAAAAACTGTTTTTT
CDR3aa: CASSLDQTRWEKLFF

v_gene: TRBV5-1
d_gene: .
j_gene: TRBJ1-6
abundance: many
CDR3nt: TGCGCCAGCAGCTCCGGGACCGCTTATAATTCACCCCTCCACTTT
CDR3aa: CASSSGTAYNSPLHF

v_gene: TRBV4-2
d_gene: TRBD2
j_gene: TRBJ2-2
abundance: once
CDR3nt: TGTGCCAGCAGCCAAGATTTTAGTAGCGGGAGACCGAACACCGGGGAGCTGTTTTTT
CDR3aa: CASSQDFSSGRPNTGELFF

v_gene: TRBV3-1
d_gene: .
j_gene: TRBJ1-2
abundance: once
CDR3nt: TGTGCCAGCAGCCGAGATTCAGGGCAGGGCTATGGCTACACCTTC
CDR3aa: CASSRDSGQGYGYTF

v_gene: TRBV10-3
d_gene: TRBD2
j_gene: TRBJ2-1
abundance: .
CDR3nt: TGTGCCATCAGTGATCTGGCGGGAGGGGGCTTTTCCAATGAGCAGTTCTTC
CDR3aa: CAISDLAGGGFSNEQFF

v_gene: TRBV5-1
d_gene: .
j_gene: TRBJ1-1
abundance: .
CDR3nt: TGCGCCAGCAGCTACGCTACGGACAGTGAAGCTTTCTTT
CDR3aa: CASSYATDSEAFF

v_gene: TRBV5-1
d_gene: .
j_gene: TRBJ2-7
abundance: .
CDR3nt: TGCGCCAGCAGCCACCTAGGTACCGGGACAACGGCCTACGAGCAGTACTTC
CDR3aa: CASSHLGTGTTAYEQYF

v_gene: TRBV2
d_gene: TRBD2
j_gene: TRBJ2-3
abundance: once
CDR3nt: TGTGCCAGCACCGGCCTCCCGGGACTAGCGGGACCCACAGATACGCAGTATTTT
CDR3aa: CASTGLPGLAGPTDTQYF

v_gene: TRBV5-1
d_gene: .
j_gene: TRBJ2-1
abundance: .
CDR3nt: TGCGCCAGCAGCTTGGAGAAGGCTCATGAGCAGTTCTTC
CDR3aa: CASSLEKAHEQFF

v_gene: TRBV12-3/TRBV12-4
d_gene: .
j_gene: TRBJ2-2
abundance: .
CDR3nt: TGTGCCAGCAGTGCCACAGGGATCCCCGGGGAGCTGTTTTTT
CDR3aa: CASSATGIPGELFF

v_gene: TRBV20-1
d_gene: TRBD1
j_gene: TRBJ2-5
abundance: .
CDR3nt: TGCAGTGCTATCAACGACAGGGGGTGGGAGACCCAGTACTTC
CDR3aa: CSAINDRGWETQYF

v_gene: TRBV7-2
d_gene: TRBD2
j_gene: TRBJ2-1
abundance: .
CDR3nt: TGTGCCAGCAGCCTGGGCCGGACTAGCGTGTTCTTC
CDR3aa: CASSLGRTSVFF

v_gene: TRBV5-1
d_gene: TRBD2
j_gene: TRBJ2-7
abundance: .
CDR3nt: TGCGCCAGCAGCTTGGGGCTAGCGGAGGACTCCTACGAGCAGTACTTC
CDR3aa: CASSLGLAEDSYEQYF

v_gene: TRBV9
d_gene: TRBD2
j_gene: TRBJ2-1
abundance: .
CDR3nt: TGTGCCAGCAGCGTAGTCCCCGGGACTAGGGCCAATGAGCAGTTCTTC
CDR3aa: CASSVVPGTRANEQFF

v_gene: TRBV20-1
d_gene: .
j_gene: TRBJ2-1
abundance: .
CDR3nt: TGCAGTGCTGGTCACCGGGACCCTCACCGCTACCAATACAATGAGCAGTTCTTC
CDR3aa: CSAGHRDPHRYQYNEQFF

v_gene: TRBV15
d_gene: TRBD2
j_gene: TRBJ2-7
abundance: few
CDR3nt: TGTGCCACCAGCTACAAACTAGCGGGGCTCTACGAGCAGTACTTC
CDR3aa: CATSYKLAGLYEQYF

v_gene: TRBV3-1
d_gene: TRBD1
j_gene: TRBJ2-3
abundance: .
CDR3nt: TGTGCCAGCAGCCAAGGAGACAGGGATGTGCATACGCAGTATTTT
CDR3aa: CASSQGDRDVHTQYF

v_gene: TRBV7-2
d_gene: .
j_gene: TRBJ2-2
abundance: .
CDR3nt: TGTGCCAGCAGCTTATTCTCGGCTGCGAACACCGGGGAGCTGTTTTTT
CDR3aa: CASSLFSAANTGELFF

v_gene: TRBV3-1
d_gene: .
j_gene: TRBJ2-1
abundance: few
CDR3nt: TGTGCCAGCAGCCGAGGGGATAATCCGTTCTTC
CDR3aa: CASSRGDNPFF

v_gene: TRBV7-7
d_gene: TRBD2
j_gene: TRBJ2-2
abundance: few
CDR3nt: TGTGCCAGCACACCGGGACTAGCAGCGATCAGTGGGTCCGGGGAGCTGTTTTTT
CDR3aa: CASTPGLAAISGSGELFF

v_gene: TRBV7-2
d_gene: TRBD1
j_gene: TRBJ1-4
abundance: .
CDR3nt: TGTGCCAGCGCCCGAGGGGGCAGGTTTAATGAAAAACTGTTTTTT
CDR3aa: CASARGGRFNEKLFF

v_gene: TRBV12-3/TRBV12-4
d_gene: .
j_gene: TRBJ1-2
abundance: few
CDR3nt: TGTGCCAGCAGTTTAAGTCGGGGCTACACCTTC
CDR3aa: CASSLSRGYTF

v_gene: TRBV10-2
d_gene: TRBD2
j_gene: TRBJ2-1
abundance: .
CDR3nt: TGCGCCAGCACCGGGACTAGCGGGGTGGATGAGCAGTTCTTC
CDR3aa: CASTGTSGVDEQFF

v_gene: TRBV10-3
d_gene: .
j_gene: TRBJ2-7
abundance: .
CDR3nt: TGTGCCATCAGTGACATGGCCGCGAGGGCCTACGAGCAGTACTTC
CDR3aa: CAISDMAARAYEQYF

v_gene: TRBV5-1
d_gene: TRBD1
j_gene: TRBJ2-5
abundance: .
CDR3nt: TGCGCCAGCAGCTGGGGGACAGCTCAAGAGACCCAGTACTTC
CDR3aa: CASSWGTAQETQYF

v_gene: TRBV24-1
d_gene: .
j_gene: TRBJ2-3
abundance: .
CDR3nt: TGTGCCACCAGTGAATTAGCGAGCACAGATACGCAGTATTTT
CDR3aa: CATSELASTDTQYF

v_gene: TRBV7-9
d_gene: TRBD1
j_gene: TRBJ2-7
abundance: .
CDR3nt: TGTGCCAGCAGCGCGGGACAGGCCGTCTACGAGCAGTACTTC
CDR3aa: CASSAGQAVYEQYF

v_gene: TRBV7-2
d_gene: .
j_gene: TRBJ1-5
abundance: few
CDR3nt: TGTGCCAGCAGCGAGGGCTTACTCAATCAGCCCCAGCATTTT
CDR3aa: CASSEGLLNQPQHF

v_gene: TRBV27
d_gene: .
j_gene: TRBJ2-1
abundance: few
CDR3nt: TGTGCCGTATCGAGAAAGTCCTACAATGAGCAGTTCTTC
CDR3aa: CAVSRKSYNEQFF

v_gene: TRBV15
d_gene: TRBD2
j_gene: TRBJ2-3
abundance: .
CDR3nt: TGTGCCACCAGCAGGGAACCAGAGCGGGAGGGCCCGGTGTTTACAGATACGCAGTATTTT
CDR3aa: CATSREPEREGPVFTDTQYF

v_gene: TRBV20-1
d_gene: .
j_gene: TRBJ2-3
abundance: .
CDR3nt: TGCAGTGCTAGCATCGGGATTTCAACGTATACGCAGTATTTT
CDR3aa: CSASIGISTYTQYF

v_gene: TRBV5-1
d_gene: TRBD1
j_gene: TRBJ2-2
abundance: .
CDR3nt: TGCGCCAGCAGCTTGTCCGACAGGGACACCGGGGAGCTGTTTTTT
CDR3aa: CASSLSDRDTGELFF

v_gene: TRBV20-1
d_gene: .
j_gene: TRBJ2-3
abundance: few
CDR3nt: TGCAGTGCTAGTGGTGCGGGACCTAGCACAGATACGCAGTATTTT
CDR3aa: CSASGAGPSTDTQYF

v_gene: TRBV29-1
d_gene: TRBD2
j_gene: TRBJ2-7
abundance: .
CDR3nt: TGCAGCGCGGGACTAGCTTATAATGTCTACGAGCAGTACTTC
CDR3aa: CSAGLAYNVYEQYF

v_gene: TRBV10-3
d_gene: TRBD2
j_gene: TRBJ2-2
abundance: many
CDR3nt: TGTGCCATCAGTGAGCTAGCGGGAAGCACCGGGGAGCTGTTTTTT
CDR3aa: CAISELAGSTGELFF

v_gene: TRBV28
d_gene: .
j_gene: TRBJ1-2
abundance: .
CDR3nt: TGTGCCAGCAGTTTGGCAGGAATCCGTAACTATGGCTACACCTTC
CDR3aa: CASSLAGIRNYGYTF

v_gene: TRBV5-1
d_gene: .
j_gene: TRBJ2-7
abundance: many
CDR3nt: TGCGCCAGCAGCTTGGACAGCCCCTACGAGCAGTACTTC
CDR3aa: CASSLDSPYEQYF

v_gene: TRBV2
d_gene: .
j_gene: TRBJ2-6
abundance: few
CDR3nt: TGTGCCAGCAGTGGCAGGGAAATCACCTCTGGGGCCAACGTCCTGACTTTC
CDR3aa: CASSGREITSGANVLTF

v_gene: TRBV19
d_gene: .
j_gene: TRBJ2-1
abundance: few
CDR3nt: TGTGCCAGTAGTATCCGACCCTCCTACAATGAGCAGTTCTTC
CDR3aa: CASSIRPSYNEQFF

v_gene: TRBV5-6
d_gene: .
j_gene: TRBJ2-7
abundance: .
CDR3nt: TGTGCCAGCAGCTTGTCCGGAGAGGGGACCTACGAGCAGTACTTC
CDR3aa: CASSLSGEGTYEQYF

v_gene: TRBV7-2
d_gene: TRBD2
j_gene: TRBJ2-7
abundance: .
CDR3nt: TGTGCCAGCAGCTTAGCGCTACTAGCGGGCTACGAGCAGTACTTC
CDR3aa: CASSLALLAGYEQYF

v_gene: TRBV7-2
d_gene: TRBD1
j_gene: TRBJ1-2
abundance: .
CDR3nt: TGTGCCAGCAGCTTAAAGGGCCCAGGGGGCGGCTACACCTTC
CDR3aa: CASSLKGPGGGYTF

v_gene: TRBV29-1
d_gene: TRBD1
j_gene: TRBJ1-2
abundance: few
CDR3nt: TGCAGCGCTGGGGGGACAGTAAATGGCTACACCTTC
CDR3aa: CSAGGTVNGYTF

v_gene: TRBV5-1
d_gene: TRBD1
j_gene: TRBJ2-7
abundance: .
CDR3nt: TGCGCCAGCAGCTTGTGGGACAGCAGCTCCTACGAGCAGTACTTC
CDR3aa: CASSLWDSSSYEQYF

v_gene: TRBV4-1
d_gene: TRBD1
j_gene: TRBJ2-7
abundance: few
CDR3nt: TGCGCCAGCAGCCGGGGACAGGGTTTTAACGAGCAGTACTTC
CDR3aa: CASSRGQGFNEQYF

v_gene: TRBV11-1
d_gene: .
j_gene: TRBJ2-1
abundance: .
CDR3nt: TGTGCCAGTATGGGCGGCTCGAATGAGCAGTTCTTC
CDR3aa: CASMGGSNEQFF

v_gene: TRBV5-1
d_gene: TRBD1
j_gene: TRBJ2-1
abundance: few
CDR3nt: TGCGCCAGCAGCTTTCAGGACAGGGGGCTCGGAGGCTATGAGCAGTTCTTC
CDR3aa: CASSFQDRGLGGYEQFF

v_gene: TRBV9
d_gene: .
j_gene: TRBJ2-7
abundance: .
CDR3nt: TGTGCCAGCAGCGGCCTAAGTCTCGAGCAGTACTTC
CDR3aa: CASSGLSLEQYF

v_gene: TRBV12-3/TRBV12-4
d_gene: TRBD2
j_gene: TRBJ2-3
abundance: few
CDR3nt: TGTGCCAGCAGTTCAGCGGGGGTCAATACGCAGTATTTT
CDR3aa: CASSSAGVNTQYF

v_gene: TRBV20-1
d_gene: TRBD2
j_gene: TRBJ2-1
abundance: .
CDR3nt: TGCAGTGCTAGACAACCGAGCGGGAGGGGAGACAATGAGCAGTTCTTC
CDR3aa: CSARQPSGRGDNEQFF